This T cell receptor (beta chain) was captured by sequencing in a study of CD8 T cells in Susac syndrome. Study summary: Patients with Susac syndrome were therapy-naive, on corticosteroids, or on intravenous immunoglobulin alone at the time that blood was drawn. Regarding the study as a whole: It was acknowledged in the study that its TCR sequencing and HLA analysis involved a relatively small number of individuals.

Recently defined diagnostic criteria classed the Susac syndrome patients as definite or probable. Points on this clonotype: Its antigen remains unidentified.

Per the germline V gene, CDR1 is DFQATT and CDR2 is SNEGSKA (reference sequence). Germline trimming cut 6 bases from V and 2 bases from J; bases unmatched to any gene: 7. The CDR3 has 14 residues. It was with random hexamers that roughly 0.5 to 1 ug RNA was reverse transcribed. The amplification used immunoSEQ multiplex PCR on TCR beta CDR3; it spanned 54 Vbeta and 13 Jbeta. TCRdb re-analysed the immunoSEQ multiplex PCR reads in MiXCR, keeping a single row per CDR3 protein. This table has about 140,000 distinct CDR3 sequences, more than 85% appearing once. This TCR was recovered from a human donor with Susac syndrome. The specimen was CD4+ T cells from PBMCs. V is TRBV20-1 and J is TRBJ1-2; 9 bases fit TRBD1. Here the CDR3 reads CSAEGTGSNYGYTF. CDR3 coding DNA: TGCAGTGCCGAGGGGACAGGGTCAAACTATGGCTACACCTTC.